This TCR beta chain emerged from a study of blood T cell repertoires in COVID-19. Study-wide context: T cells, B-cell-depleted T cells, or PBMCs provided the cDNA or gDNA that served as material.

Assay used: immunoSEQ multiplex PCR; TCRdb lists only in-frame clones, some missing. The table includes about 300,000 clones, under 90% detected once. Germline CDR1 reads SNHLY; CDR2 reads FYNNEI. This CDR3 comprises 13 residues. Trimming removed 8 bases from V and 4 bases from J; junction bases left unmatched: 7. Seattle-derived patients entered the study during active infection and were followed longitudinally. This rearrangement joins TRBV2 to TRBJ1-2, with 7 bases matching TRBD1. This TCR was recovered from a woman in her thirties with COVID-19, enrolled during active disease. The material sequenced was peripheral blood. CDR3 nucleotide sequence: TGTGCCAGCTCGACAGGGCAGGGCTATGGCTACACCTTC. The encoded protein is CASSTGQGYGYTF.